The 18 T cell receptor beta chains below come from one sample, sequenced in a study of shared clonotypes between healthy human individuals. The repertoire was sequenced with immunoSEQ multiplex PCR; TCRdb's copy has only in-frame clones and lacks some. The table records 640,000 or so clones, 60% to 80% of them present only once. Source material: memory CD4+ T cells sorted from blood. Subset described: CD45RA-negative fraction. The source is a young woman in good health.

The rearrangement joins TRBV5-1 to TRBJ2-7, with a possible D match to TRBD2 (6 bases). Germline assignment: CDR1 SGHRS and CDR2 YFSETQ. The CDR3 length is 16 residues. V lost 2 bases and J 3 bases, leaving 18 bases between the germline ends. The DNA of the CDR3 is TGCGCCAGCAGCTTAATTAACCAGCGGGCAGTCTACGAGCAGTACTTC. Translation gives CASSLINQRAVYEQYF.

The CDR3 DNA follows: TGTGCCAGCAGTCCCGGGACAAAAGAGTACTTC. Protein: CASSPGTKEYF. This chain connects TRBV2 to TRBJ2-5; D possibly corresponds to TRBD1 (6 bases). Germline-derived CDR1 and CDR2 are SNHLY and FYNNEI. The CDR3 is made up of 11 amino acids. V was trimmed by 5 bases and J by 12 bases, leaving 13 bases between them.

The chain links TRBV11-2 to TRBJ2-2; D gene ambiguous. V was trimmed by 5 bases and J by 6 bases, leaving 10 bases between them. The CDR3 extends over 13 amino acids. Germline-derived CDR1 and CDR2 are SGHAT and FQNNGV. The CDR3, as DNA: TGTGCCAGCAGCCCCCCGGCCTCCGGGGAGCTGTTTTTT. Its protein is CASSPPASGELFF.

DNA for the CDR3: TGTGCCAGCAGCTTATCTGGACAGGGGACGATCGAGCAGTACTTC. Translating gives CASSLSGQGTIEQYF. The chain uses TRBV7-9 and TRBJ2-7; 9 bases align to TRBD1. Germline V gives CDR1 SEHNR, CDR2 FQNEAQ (reference sequence). V dropped 2 bases and J dropped 6; count of bases not matched to a gene: 8. The CDR3 has 15 amino acids.

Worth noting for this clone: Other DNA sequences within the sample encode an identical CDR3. DNA for the CDR3: TGTGCCAGCAGCTTAGGTGCAGATACGCAGTATTTT. Protein sequence: CASSLGADTQYF. This chain joins TRBV7-9 and TRBJ2-3; D is uncertain. Trimming took 1 base from V and 4 from J, leaving 3 bases between them. This CDR3 is built from 12 residues. Germline V lookup: CDR1 SEHNR, CDR2 FQNEAQ (reference sequence).

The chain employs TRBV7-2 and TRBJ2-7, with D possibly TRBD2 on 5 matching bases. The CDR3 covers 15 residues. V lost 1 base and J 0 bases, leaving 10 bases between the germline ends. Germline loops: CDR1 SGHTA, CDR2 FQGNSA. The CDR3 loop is CASSLGPGSSYEQYF. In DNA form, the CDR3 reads TGTGCCAGCAGCTTAGGGCCGGGGAGCTCCTACGAGCAGTACTTC.

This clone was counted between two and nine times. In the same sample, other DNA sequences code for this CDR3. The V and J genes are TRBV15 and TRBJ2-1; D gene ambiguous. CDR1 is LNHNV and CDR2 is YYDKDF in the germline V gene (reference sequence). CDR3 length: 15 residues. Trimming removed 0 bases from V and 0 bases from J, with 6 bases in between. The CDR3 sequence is CATSRETGSYNEQFF. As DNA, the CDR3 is TGTGCCACCAGCAGAGAAACGGGCTCCTACAATGAGCAGTTCTTC.

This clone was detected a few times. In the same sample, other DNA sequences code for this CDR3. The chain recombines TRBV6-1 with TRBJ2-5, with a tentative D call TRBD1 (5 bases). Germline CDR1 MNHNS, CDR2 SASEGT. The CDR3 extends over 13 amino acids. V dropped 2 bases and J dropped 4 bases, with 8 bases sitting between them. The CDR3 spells CASSEQGSETQYF. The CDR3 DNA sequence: TGTGCCAGCAGTGAACAGGGTTCAGAGACCCAGTACTTC.

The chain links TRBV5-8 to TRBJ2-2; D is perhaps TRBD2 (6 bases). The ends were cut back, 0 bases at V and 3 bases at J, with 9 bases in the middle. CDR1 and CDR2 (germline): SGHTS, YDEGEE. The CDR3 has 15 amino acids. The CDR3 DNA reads TGTGCCAGCAGCTTGGTCCAGCGGGACACCGGGGAGCTGTTTTTT. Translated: CASSLVQRDTGELFF.

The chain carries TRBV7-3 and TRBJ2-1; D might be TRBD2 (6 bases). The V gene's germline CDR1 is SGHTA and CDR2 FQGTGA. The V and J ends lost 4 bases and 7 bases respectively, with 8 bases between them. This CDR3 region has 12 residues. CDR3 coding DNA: TGTGCCAGCAGCTCTCGGGGGAATGAGCAGTTCTTC. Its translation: CASSSRGNEQFF.

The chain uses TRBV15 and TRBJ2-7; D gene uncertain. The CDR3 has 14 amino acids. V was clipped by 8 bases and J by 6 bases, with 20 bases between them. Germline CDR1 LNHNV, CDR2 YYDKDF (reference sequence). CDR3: CATPGRPIRGEQYF. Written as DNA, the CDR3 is TGTGCCACCCCCGGGCGGCCCATACGCGGCGAGCAGTACTTC.

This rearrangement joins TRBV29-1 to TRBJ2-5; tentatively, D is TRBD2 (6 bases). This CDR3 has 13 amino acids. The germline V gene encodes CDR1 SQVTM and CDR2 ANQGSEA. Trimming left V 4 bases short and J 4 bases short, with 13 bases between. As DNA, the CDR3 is TGCAGCGTTGTTCCTATGGGGGGAGAGACCCAGTACTTC. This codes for CSVVPMGGETQYF. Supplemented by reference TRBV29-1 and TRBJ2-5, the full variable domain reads SAVISQKPSRDICQRGTSLTIQCQVDSQVTMMFWYRQQPGQSLTLIATANQGSEATYESGFVIDKFPISRPNLTFSTLTVSNMSPEDSSIYLCSVVPMGGETQYFGPGTRLLVL.

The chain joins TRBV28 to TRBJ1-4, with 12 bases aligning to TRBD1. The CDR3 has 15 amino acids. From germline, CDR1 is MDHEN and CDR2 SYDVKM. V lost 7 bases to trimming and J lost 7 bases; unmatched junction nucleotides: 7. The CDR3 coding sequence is TGTGCCAGCATGACCGGGACAGGGGGCTTTGAAAAACTGTTTTTT. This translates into CASMTGTGGFEKLFF. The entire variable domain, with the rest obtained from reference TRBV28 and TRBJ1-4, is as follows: DVKVTQSSRYLVKRTGEKVFLECVQDMDHENMFWYRQDPGLGLRLIYFSYDVKMKEKGDIPEGYSVSREKKERFSLILESASTNQTSMYLCASMTGTGGFEKLFFGSGTQLSVL.

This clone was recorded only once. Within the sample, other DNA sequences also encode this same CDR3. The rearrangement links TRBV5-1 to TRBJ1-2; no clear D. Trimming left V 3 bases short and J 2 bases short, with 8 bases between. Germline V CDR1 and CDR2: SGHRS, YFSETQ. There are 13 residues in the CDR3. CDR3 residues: CASSSAGNYGYTF. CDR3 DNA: TGCGCCAGCAGCTCAGCAGGCAACTATGGCTACACCTTC.

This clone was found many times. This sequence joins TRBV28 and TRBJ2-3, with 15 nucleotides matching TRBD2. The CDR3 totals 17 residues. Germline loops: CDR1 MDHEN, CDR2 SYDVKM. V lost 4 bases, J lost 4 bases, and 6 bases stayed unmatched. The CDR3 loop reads CASSSMRTSGRADTQYF. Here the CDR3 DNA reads TGTGCCAGCAGTTCAATGAGGACTAGCGGGAGGGCAGATACGCAGTATTTT.

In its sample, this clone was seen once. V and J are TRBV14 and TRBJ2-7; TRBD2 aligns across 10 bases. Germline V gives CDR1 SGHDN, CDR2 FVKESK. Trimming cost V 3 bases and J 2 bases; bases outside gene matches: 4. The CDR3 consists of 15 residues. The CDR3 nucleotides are TGTGCCAGCAGCCAGGGACTAGCGCTTACCTACGAGCAGTACTTC. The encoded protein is CASSQGLALTYEQYF.

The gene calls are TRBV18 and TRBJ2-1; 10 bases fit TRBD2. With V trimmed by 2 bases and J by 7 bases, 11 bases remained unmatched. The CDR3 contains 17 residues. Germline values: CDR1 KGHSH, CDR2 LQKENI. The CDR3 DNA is TGTGCCAGCTCACCATACAGCGGGAGGGCCGGTGGGAATGAGCAGTTCTTC. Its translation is CASSPYSGRAGGNEQFF.

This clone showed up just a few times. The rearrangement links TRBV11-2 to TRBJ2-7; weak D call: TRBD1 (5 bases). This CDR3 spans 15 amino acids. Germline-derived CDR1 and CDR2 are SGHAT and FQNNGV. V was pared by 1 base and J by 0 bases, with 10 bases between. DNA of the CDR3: TGTGCCAGCAGCTTAGCGACAGCCCTCTCCTACGAGCAGTACTTC. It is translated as CASSLATALSYEQYF.